These 18 T cell receptor beta chains came from one sample sequenced in a study of naive and memory T cell subsets. Two oligonucleotides, mixed equimolar, formed the beta constant-region primer covering TRBC1 and TRBC2. From the UMI-ligation and nested PCR reads, TCRdb called clonotypes with MiXCR, one entry per CDR3 protein. The sample yields about 90,000 distinct CDR3 sequences, 5.5% to 8.5% seen once. The sample comprised central memory CD4+ T cells from blood. These receptors were obtained from a human donor in good health.

The V and J genes are TRBV4-2 and TRBJ2-2; D is possibly TRBD2 (5 bases). The CDR3 length is 15 residues. Germline V gene data show CDR1 as LGHNA and CDR2 as YNFKEQ. Trimming stripped 5 bases from V and 3 bases from J, with 13 bases between. CDR3 sequence (DNA): TGTGCCAGCAGCAATGTCTGGGGAGACACCGGGGAGCTGTTTTTT. Translated, it gives CASSNVWGDTGELFF.

Many counts were recorded for this clonotype. This chain uses TRBV7-9 with TRBJ2-3, with a possible D match to TRBD1 (6 bases). Germline V gene lookup returns CDR1 SEHNR and CDR2 FQNEAQ (reference sequence). V dropped 7 bases and J dropped 5 bases, with 16 bases sitting between them. This CDR3 region has 14 residues. DNA of the CDR3: TGTGCCAGCATCCTCACAGGGTCACAAGATACGCAGTATTTT. As protein: CASILTGSQDTQYF.

J is TRBJ2-2 and V is TRBV7-9, with D uncertain. Between the trimmed V and J ends, which lost 0 bases and 1 base, there was a span of 9 bases. In germline, CDR1 is SEHNR, CDR2 FQNEAQ (reference sequence). The CDR3 has 16 residues. The CDR3 DNA is TGTGCCAGCAGCTTAGCGGCCGGGCAGAACACCGGGGAGCTGTTTTTT. Protein product: CASSLAAGQNTGELFF. The variable domain in full, completed from reference TRBV7-9 and TRBJ2-2, reads DTGVSQNPRHKITKRGQNVTFRCDPISEHNRLYWYRQTLGQGPEFLTYFQNEAQLEKSRLLSDRFSAERPKGSFSTLEIQRTEQGDSAMYLCASSLAAGQNTGELFFGEGSRLTVL.

The rearrangement joins TRBV27 to TRBJ1-6; D remains ambiguous. The CDR3 runs to 15 residues. Germline CDR1 and CDR2: MNHEY and SMNVEV (reference sequence). V lost 3 bases to trimming and J lost 3 bases, with 9 bases between them. CDR3 coding DNA: TGTGCCAGCAGTTTGGAAGGGAACTATAATTCACCCCTCCACTTT. Translated: CASSLEGNYNSPLHF.

This clonotype appeared many times. DNA of the CDR3: TGTGCCAGCTCACCACACGCCGGGACTCAGAATTCACCCCTCCACTTT. Protein sequence: CASSPHAGTQNSPLHF. V gene TRBV18 combines with J gene TRBJ1-6, with D tentatively TRBD1 (5 bases). From germline, CDR1 is KGHSH and CDR2 LQKENI. The CDR3 runs 16 residues. The V and J ends lost 1 base and 7 bases respectively, with 14 bases between them.

The chain uses TRBV19 and TRBJ2-1; D may be TRBD1 (5 bases). Germline assignment: CDR1 LNHDA and CDR2 SQIVND (reference sequence). V was trimmed by 4 bases and J by 6 bases, leaving 19 bases between them. The CDR3 runs to 16 residues. This chain's CDR3 is CASSTFQGSVFNEQFF. The CDR3, as DNA: TGTGCCAGTAGTACTTTTCAGGGCTCTGTGTTCAATGAGCAGTTCTTC.

The genes are TRBV21-1 and TRBJ2-4; the table's D call, TRBD1, was not checked against the DNA. TRBV21-1 is a recognized pseudogene. The CDR3 contains 18 residues. The DNA of the CDR3 is TGTGCCAGCAGCAAAGTTTGTCGGGGGTTAGTGGCCAAAAACATTCAGTACTTC. The encoded protein is CASSKVCRGLVAKNIQYF.

The table lists this clonotype with a few counts. Here the CDR3 reads CASSGTGGTEAFF. The CDR3 nucleotides are TGCGCCAGCAGCGGGACAGGGGGAACTGAAGCTTTCTTT. This sequence joins TRBV5-1 and TRBJ1-1, with 11 bases that match TRBD1. Germline lookup yields CDR1 SGHRS and CDR2 YFSETQ. The CDR3 loop spans 13 amino acids. The J segment lost 5 bases and the V segment lost 4 bases, leaving 1 base of the junction unmatched.

There are many counts of this clonotype. J is TRBJ2-2 and V is TRBV14; D remains unclear. Germline values: CDR1 SGHDN, CDR2 FVKESK. This CDR3 contains 14 residues. Deletions cut 1 base from V and 4 bases from J, with 7 bases between. In DNA form, the CDR3 reads TGTGCCAGCAGCCAAGGGCTACGCACCGGGGAGCTGTTTTTT. Protein: CASSQGLRTGELFF.

This clonotype showed up many times. The V gene is TRBV18, the J gene TRBJ1-1; 8 bases align to TRBD1. CDR1 KGHSH and CDR2 LQKENI come from the germline V gene. CDR3 length: 15 residues. Trimming cost V 2 bases and J 5 bases; bases outside gene matches: 7. CDR3 sequence reads: CASSPTSQGGTEAFF. DNA of the CDR3: TGTGCCAGCTCACCAACATCACAGGGGGGGACTGAAGCTTTCTTT.

The chain couples TRBV19 to TRBJ1-1; 7 bases are a match to TRBD1. V was pared by 6 bases and J by 0 bases, with 7 bases of the junction left unmatched. In germline, CDR1 is LNHDA, CDR2 SQIVND (reference sequence). This CDR3 contains 15 residues. The CDR3 DNA follows: TGTGCCAGTAGGCGTGCCGGGACAGTGAACACTGAAGCTTTCTTT. Protein: CASRRAGTVNTEAFF.

The sample holds a few counts of this clonotype. V usage is TRBV18 and J usage is TRBJ1-1; tentative D call: TRBD1 (5 bases). V lost 4 bases to trimming and J lost 6 bases, with 15 bases between them. The CDR3 covers 14 residues. The germline V gene has CDR1 KGHSH and CDR2 LQKENI. The CDR3 loop is CASSRDLSEAEAFF. In DNA form, the CDR3 reads TGTGCCAGCTCACGGGACCTTTCGGAGGCTGAAGCTTTCTTT.

This clonotype was counted at least ten times. V is TRBV28 and J is TRBJ2-7, with 11 nucleotides matching TRBD2. J lost 3 bases, V lost 5 bases, and 3 bases had no gene match. Germline V gives CDR1 MDHEN, CDR2 SYDVKM. The CDR3 runs to 14 residues. The CDR3 coding sequence is TGTGCCAGCAGTACGGGACTAGCGGACTACGAGCAGTACTTC. This gives the protein CASSTGLADYEQYF.

This chain connects TRBV7-8 to TRBJ2-1, with 7 bases that match TRBD2. The CDR3 loop spans 17 amino acids. V lost 1 base and J lost 0; bases outside the gene matches: 6. The V gene's germline CDR1 is SGHVS and CDR2 FQNEAQ. In DNA, the CDR3 is TGTGCCAGCAGCTTAGTTACTAGCGACATCTCCTACAATGAGCAGTTCTTC. It translates to CASSLVTSDISYNEQFF.

This clonotype was seen ten or more times. The V gene is TRBV18, the J gene TRBJ1-1; no clear D gene. The CDR3 consists of 14 residues. Trimming pared 3 bases from V and 2 bases from J, leaving 10 bases between. CDR1 is KGHSH and CDR2 is LQKENI in the germline V gene. CDR3 in DNA: TGTGCCAGCTCACCTGGTCTCTCCAACACTGAAGCTTTCTTT. It is translated as CASSPGLSNTEAFF.

J is TRBJ2-1 and V is TRBV23-1; TRBD2 aligns across 10 bases. TRBV23-1 is assigned to the ORF class and has an uncertain function. The CDR3 extends over 15 amino acids. J was trimmed by 5 bases and V by 7 bases; bases with no gene match: 8. CDR3 in DNA: TGCGCCAGCACCGAGCGGGAGGGCCGTCACAATGAGCAGTTCTTC. Its translation is CASTEREGRHNEQFF.

The chain carries TRBV4-2 and TRBJ2-7; D tentatively fits TRBD1 or TRBD2 (6 bases each). The CDR3 has 11 amino acids. Germline-derived CDR1 and CDR2 are LGHNA and YNFKEQ. Trimming took off 7 bases at V and 4 bases at J, with 8 bases between the two ends. The CDR3 DNA reads as TGTGCCAGCAAGGGGGGATACGAGCAGTACTTC. Protein product: CASKGGYEQYF.

This clonotype has just a few counts. V is TRBV9 and J is TRBJ1-1; D is ambiguous. This CDR3 contains 13 residues. V dropped 0 bases and J dropped 2 bases, with 5 bases sitting between them. Per the germline V gene, CDR1 is SGDLS and CDR2 is YYNGEE. CDR3 amino acids: CASSVASNTEAFF. The CDR3 DNA is TGTGCCAGCAGCGTAGCTTCAAACACTGAAGCTTTCTTT.